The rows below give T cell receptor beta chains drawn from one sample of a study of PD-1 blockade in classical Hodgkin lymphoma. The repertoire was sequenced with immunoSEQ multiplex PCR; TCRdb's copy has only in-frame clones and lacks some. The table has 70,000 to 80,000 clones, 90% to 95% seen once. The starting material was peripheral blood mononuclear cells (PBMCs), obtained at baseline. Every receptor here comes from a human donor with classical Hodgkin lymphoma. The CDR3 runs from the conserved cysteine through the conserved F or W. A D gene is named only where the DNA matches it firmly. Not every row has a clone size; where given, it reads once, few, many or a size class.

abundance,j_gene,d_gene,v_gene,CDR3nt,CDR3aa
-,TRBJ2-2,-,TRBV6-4,TGTGCCAGCAGTGAATTTGGGCCACCCACCGGCGCCGGGGAGCTGTTTTTT,CASSEFGPPTGAGELFF
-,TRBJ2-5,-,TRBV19,TGTGCCAGTAGTATGGCACGGGACCATCAAGAGACCCAGTACTTC,CASSMARDHQETQYF
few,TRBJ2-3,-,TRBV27,TGTGCCAGCAGTTTCTCCGGGGACCACACAGATACGCAGTATTTT,CASSFSGDHTDTQYF
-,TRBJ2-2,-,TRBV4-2,TGTGCCAGCAGCCAAGGGAGAACCACCGGGGAGCTGTTTTTT,CASSQGRTTGELFF
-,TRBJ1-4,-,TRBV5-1,TGCGCCAGCAGCTCGTCGGCAGGGGCCGGTGAAAAACTGTTTTTT,CASSSSAGAGEKLFF
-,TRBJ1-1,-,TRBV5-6,TGTGCCAGCAGCTTGGACGGCCGGGGGAACACTGAAGCTTTCTTT,CASSLDGRGNTEAFF
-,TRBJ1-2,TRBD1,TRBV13,TGTGCCAGCAGCCACACGGACAGGCCTATTAACTATGGCTACACCTTC,CASSHTDRPINYGYTF
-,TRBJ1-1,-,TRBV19,TGTGCCAGTAGTATCGGGTACACAGCGAACACTGAAGCTTTCTTT,CASSIGYTANTEAFF
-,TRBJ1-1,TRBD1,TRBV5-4,TGTGCCAGCAGCTTTGGGCCGACCGGGGACAGAGACACTGAAGCTTTCTTT,CASSFGPTGDRDTEAFF
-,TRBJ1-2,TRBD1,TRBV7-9,TGTGCCAGCAGCTTAGCGGAGGGACAGGGTTATGGCTACACCTTC,CASSLAEGQGYGYTF
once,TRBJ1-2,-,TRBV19,TGTGCCACCTTGTGGGGCGGTAAGGGCTACACCTTC,CATLWGGKGYTF
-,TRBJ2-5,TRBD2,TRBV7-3,TGTGCCAGCAGCAAAGATAGCGGGAGTCGCGAGACCCAGTACTTC,CASSKDSGSRETQYF
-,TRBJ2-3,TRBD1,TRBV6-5,TGTGCCAGCTGTATAGGGACAGGGGTTCCTGATACGCAGTATTTT,CASCIGTGVPDTQYF
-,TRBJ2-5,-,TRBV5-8,TGTGCCAGCAGCTTGGCGGGCCAGCACCAGTACTTC,CASSLAGQHQYF
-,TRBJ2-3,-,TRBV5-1,TGCGCCAGCAGCGAGGTTGGGGGCAGTTTCACAGATACGCAGTATTTT,CASSEVGGSFTDTQYF
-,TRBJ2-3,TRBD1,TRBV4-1,TGCGCCAGCAGCCAAGCTCTCGGCCGGGACAGAAGCACAGATACGCAGTATTTT,CASSQALGRDRSTDTQYF
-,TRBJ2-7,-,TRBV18,TGTGCCAGCTCACCTGCCGGGGCACACTACGAGCAGTACTTC,CASSPAGAHYEQYF
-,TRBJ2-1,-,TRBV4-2,TGTGCCAGCAGCCATAACTACGGGAGCGGTCACAATGAGCAGTTCTTC,CASSHNYGSGHNEQFF
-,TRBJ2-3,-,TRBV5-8,TGTGCCAGCAGCTTGGCAAGTTTAGTCACAGATACGCAGTATTTT,CASSLASLVTDTQYF
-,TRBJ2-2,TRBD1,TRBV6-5,TGTGCCAGCAGTTGGGACAGGGTAAACACCGGGGAGCTGTTTTTT,CASSWDRVNTGELFF
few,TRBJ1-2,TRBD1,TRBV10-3,TGTGCCATCACCGGGACAGGGTTTGGCTACACCTTC,CAITGTGFGYTF
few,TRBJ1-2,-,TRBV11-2,TGTGCCAGCAGCCCGATTGGGAACTATGGCTACACCTTC,CASSPIGNYGYTF
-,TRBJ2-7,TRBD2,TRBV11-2,TGTGCCAGTCATGGGGCTAGCGGATACTCCTACGAGCAGTACTTC,CASHGASGYSYEQYF
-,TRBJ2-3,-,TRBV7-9,TGTGCCAGCAGCTTATTCGTAGCCCTCCCCACAGATACGCAGTATTTT,CASSLFVALPTDTQYF
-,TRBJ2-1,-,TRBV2,TGTGCCAGCAGTGGCGGCAGGGCAGGTTTTAAGGATGAGCAGTTCTTC,CASSGGRAGFKDEQFF
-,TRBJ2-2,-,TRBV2,TGTGCCAGCAGTGAACAGCTTAACACCGGGGAGCTGTTTTTT,CASSEQLNTGELFF
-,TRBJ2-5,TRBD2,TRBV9,TGTGCCAGCAGCGACTACCTCTCGGGGGGAAGAATGAAGACCCAGTACTTC,CASSDYLSGGRMKTQYF
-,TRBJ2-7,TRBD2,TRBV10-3,TGTGCCATCAGTACCCCAAGCGGGAGTTTCGCCGAGCAGTACTTC,CAISTPSGSFAEQYF
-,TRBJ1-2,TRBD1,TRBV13,TGTGCCAGCAGCTTAGACAGGGGAGAGGGCTACACCTTC,CASSLDRGEGYTF
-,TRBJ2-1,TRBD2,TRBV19,TGTGCCAGTAGTATAATCAGCGGGGATAACAATGAGCAGTTCTTC,CASSIISGDNNEQFF
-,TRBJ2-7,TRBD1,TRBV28,TGTGCCAGCAGTTCTACAGGGGGCAGGTTACCCTACGAGCAGTACTTC,CASSSTGGRLPYEQYF
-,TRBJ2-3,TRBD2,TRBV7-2,TGTGCCAGCAGCTTAGACGCGGGAGGGGCAGATACGCAGTATTTT,CASSLDAGGADTQYF
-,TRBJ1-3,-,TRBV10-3,TGTGCCATCAGTAGACAGGTCACTGGAAACACCATATATTTT,CAISRQVTGNTIYF
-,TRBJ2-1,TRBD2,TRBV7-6,TGTGCCAGCAGCTCTGAATCCACTAGCGGATCCTACAATGAGCAGTTCTTC,CASSSESTSGSYNEQFF
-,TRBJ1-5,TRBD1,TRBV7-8,TGTGCCAGCAGCCTGTTCCGGGACAGGGTGGGAAATCAGCCCCAGCATTTT,CASSLFRDRVGNQPQHF
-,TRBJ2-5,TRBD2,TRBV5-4,TGTGCCAGCAGCTTCGGCGGGGGGGCCGGTGAGACCCAGTACTTC,CASSFGGGAGETQYF
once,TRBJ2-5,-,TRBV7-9,TGTGCCAGCAACCTCAATCAGGGCAGGCAAGAGACCCAGTACTTC,CASNLNQGRQETQYF
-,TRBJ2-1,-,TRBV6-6,TGTGCCAGCAGTTATCGGGGTTCCTCCTACAATGAGCAGTTCTTC,CASSYRGSSYNEQFF
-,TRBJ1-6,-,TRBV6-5,TGTGCCAGCAGTTATGGGCCAGGGGATCCCCTCCACTTT,CASSYGPGDPLHF
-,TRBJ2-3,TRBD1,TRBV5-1,TGCGCCAGCACTCGGACAGGGACAGATACGCAGTATTTT,CASTRTGTDTQYF
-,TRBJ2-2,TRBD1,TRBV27,TGTGCCAGCAGTACCCATACAGGGGTCACCGGGGAGCTGTTTTTT,CASSTHTGVTGELFF
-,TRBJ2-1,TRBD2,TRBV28,TGTGCCAGCAGTGCCGGACAGGTGACTAGCGGGAGAGTCCCTGAGCAGTTCTTC,CASSAGQVTSGRVPEQFF
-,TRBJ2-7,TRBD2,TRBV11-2,TGTGCCAGCAGCCCATTCCCTAGCGGGAGTGACGAGCAGTACTTC,CASSPFPSGSDEQYF
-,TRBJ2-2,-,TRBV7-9,TGTGCCAGCAGCACCCGGGACATAGTAATAGGGAACACCGGGGAGCTGTTTTTT,CASSTRDIVIGNTGELFF
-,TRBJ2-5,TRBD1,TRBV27,TGTGCCACCCAACGAAGGACAGGAGAGACCCAGTACTTC,CATQRRTGETQYF
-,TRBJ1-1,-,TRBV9,TGTGCCAGCAGCGTAGCTATCCGGGGAACTGAAGCTTTCTTT,CASSVAIRGTEAFF
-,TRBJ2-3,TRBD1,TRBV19,TGTGCCAGCTCCTCCAACAGGGGTGCCCTCACAGATACGCAGTATTTT,CASSSNRGALTDTQYF
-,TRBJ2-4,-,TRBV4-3,TGCGCCAGCAGCCAAGATACCATGTCCAAAAACATTCAGTACTTC,CASSQDTMSKNIQYF
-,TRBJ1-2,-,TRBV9,TGTGCCAGCAGCGGAGAGAGGGGCGGGGATGGCTACACCTTC,CASSGERGGDGYTF
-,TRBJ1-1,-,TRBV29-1,TGCAGCGTTGCCCCGTCTCTCGATCACACTGAAGCTTTCTTT,CSVAPSLDHTEAFF
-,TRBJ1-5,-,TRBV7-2,TGTGCCAGCAGCAATAAAGGGGGTTGGAGCAATCAGCCCCAGCATTTT,CASSNKGGWSNQPQHF
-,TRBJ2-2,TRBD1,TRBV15,TGTGCCACCAGCAGTGCTGGCCGGGACAGGGGGTTCACCGGGGAGCTGTTTTTT,CATSSAGRDRGFTGELFF
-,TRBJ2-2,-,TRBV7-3,TGTGCCAGCAGCCCTACCGGGGAGCTGTTTTTT,CASSPTGELFF
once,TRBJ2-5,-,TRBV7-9,TGTGCCAGCAGCTTAGTGTTTAGTTCGGAGACCCAGTACTTC,CASSLVFSSETQYF
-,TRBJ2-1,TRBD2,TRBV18,TGTGCCAGCTCACCGACTAGCGACTCCTACAATGAGCAGTTCTTC,CASSPTSDSYNEQFF